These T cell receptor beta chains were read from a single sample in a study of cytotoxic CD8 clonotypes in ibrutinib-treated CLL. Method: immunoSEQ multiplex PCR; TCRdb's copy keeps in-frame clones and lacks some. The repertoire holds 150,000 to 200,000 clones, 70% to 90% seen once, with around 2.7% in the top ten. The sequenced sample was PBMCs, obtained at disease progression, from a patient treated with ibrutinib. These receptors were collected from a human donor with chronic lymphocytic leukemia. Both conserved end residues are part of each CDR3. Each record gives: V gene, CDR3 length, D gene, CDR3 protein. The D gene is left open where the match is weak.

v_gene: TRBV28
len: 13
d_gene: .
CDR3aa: CASSPWFDPHQHF

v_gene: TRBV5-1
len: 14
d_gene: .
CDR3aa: CASSLFGGRTEAFF

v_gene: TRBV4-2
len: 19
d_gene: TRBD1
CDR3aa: CASSQKRGLGQDLTNEQYF

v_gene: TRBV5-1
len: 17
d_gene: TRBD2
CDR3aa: CASSPRVAGVSSNEQFF

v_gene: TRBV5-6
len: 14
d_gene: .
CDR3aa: CASSPGVRTEQAFF

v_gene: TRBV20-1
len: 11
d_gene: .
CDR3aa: CSGAWYNEQFF

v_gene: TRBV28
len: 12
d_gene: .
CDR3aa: CASSLRGYGYTF

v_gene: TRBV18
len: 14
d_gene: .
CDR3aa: CASSAGLNTGELFF

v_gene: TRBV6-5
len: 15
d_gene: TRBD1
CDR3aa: CASSKNRGRYEKLFF

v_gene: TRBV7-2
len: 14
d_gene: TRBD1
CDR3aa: CASSLYRGRNEQFF

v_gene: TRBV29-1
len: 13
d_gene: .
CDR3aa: CSVGFQNTGELFF

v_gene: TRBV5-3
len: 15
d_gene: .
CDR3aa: CARTRGGLQVYEQYF

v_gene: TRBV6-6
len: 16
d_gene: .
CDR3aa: CASSRAGAYSNQPQHF

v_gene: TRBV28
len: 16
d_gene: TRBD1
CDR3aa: CASSGLGTAITGELFF

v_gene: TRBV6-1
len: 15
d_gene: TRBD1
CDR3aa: CASSELYRGNTEAFF

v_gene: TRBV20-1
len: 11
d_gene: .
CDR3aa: CSAATGPEAFF

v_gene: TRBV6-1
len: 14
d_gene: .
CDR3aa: CASSEDLFNEKLFF

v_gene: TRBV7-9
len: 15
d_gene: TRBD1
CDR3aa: CASSLGQGANQPQHF

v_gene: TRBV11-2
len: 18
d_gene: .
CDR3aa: CASSLDWVGRQAAGELFF

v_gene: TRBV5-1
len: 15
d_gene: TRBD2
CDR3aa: CASSLEPGRAGELFF

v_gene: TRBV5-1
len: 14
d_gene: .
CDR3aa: CASSLDGQGVEAFF

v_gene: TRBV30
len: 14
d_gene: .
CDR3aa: CAWSVQSGNSPLHF

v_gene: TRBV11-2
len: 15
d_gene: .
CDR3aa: CASSYNIGTNLEQFF

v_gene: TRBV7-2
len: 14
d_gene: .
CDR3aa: CASRPHRGDTEAFF

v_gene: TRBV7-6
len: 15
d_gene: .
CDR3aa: CASSLAQASGNTIYF

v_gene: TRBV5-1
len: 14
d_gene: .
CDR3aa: CASSLTGSSYEQYF

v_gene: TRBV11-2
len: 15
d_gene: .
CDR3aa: CASSLAVRSYNEQFF

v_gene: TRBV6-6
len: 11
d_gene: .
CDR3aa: CASSLGETQYF

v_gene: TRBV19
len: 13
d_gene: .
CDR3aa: CASSSPHQETQYF

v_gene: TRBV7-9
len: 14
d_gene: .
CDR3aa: CASSLVQGAYEQYF